The rows below give T cell receptor beta chains drawn from one sample of a study of shared clonotypes between healthy human individuals. This table comes from immunoSEQ multiplex PCR, and its TCRdb copy is limited to in-frame clones, with some not included. The table has about 960,000 clones, roughly 72% seen once; the top ten hold about 1.5%. Input material: memory CD4+ T cells sorted from blood. The receptors come from a man aged 18-30 years in good health. Both conserved end residues are trimmed from each CDR3.

j_call,v_call,cdr3_aa
TRBJ2-5,TRBV2,ASSDGSLQETQY
TRBJ1-5,TRBV14,ASSFRDREH
TRBJ2-2,TRBV11-3,ASSRGGTGELF
TRBJ2-1,TRBV7-9,ASSLGQYNEQF
TRBJ1-6,TRBV25-1,ASRPDRGYNSPLH
TRBJ1-6,TRBV5-1,ASSLGQALH
TRBJ2-3,TRBV5-4,ASSLGGGSTDTQY
TRBJ2-3,TRBV5-8,ASSPRTDTQY
TRBJ2-7,TRBV5-6,ASSGKTGGYEQY
TRBJ1-1,TRBV28,ASSSGTQGWTEAF
TRBJ2-2,TRBV9,ASGVAANTGELF
TRBJ2-5,TRBV6-6,ATRVGTGLQETQY
TRBJ1-4,TRBV7-2,ASSPRDRANEKLF
TRBJ1-1,TRBV5-1,ASSLEAGLYTEAF
TRBJ2-7,TRBV5-1,ATKLGTGGLEQY
TRBJ2-5,TRBV7-3,ASSRTGVQETQY
TRBJ2-1,TRBV19,ASRASGISGEQF
TRBJ1-3,TRBV2,ASSGTMGNTIY
TRBJ1-2,TRBV28,ASSRSGGDLYGYT
TRBJ1-1,TRBV6-5,ASSYWGRLGTEAF
TRBJ2-5,TRBV7-2,ASSQRTGAGETQY
TRBJ1-1,TRBV11-3,ASSFRSAGGTEAF
TRBJ1-5,TRBV19,ASSIPDRGRLWSSNQPQH
TRBJ2-7,TRBV7-2,ASSLGRGQAYEQY
TRBJ1-5,TRBV10-2,ASTGQGNQPQH
TRBJ1-5,TRBV6-6,ASRAGTGLNQPQH
TRBJ1-1,TRBV19,ASRYEGGTEAF
TRBJ1-1,TRBV5-8,ASSPETTGRVGTEAF
TRBJ2-7,TRBV28,ASSQNRRDSYEQY
TRBJ1-6,TRBV19,ASSIAGHQGSSPLH
TRBJ2-3,TRBV6-1,ASSVTGGTDTQY
TRBJ2-2,TRBV7-9,ALKREGSGGTGELF
TRBJ2-7,TRBV6-1,ASSKTGPYEQY
TRBJ2-2,TRBV5-1,ASSLVGATNTGELF
TRBJ2-3,TRBV27,ASRQTGTTDTQY
TRBJ2-3,TRBV30,AWSRDLGDTQY
TRBJ2-7,TRBV6-5,ASSYSRQATYEQY
TRBJ1-4,TRBV2,ASRGGLNEKLF
TRBJ2-6,TRBV25-1,ASRSQSGANVLT
TRBJ1-3,TRBV2,ASNGFSGNTIY
TRBJ1-1,TRBV2,ASSPQVSLNTEAF
TRBJ2-2,TRBV19,ASMAGRGGELF
TRBJ2-3,TRBV5-1,ASSLEGQGRADTQY
TRBJ2-7,TRBV6-1,ASGRDYPSYEQY
TRBJ2-7,TRBV7-8,ASSLVRGEQY
TRBJ2-7,TRBV7-9,ASSQPGSSTS
TRBJ2-1,TRBV7-2,ASSKAGAGEQF
TRBJ2-7,TRBV18,ASSPGQVLEQY
TRBJ2-1,TRBV7-8,ASSLQGSGKQYEQF
TRBJ2-5,TRBV6-4,ASSRKVNQETQY
TRBJ2-2,TRBV18,ASSPSPPTSAGISGELF